The 17 T cell receptor beta chains below were found in one sample sequenced in a study of T-cell memory formation after mild COVID-19. MiXCR was run by TCRdb on the 5' RACE reads, yielding one entry per CDR3 protein. The sample carries hundreds of thousands of distinct CDR3 sequences, 20% recorded once. Sequenced: PBMCs or a T cell subset sorted from them (not recorded which). The receptor source for this set is an adult woman who had mild COVID-19 (a few samples of this study predate the infection). Cell type and time point are not known.

The J gene is TRBJ2-1, the V gene TRBV7-9; 7 bases map to TRBD2. CDR1 is SEHNR and CDR2 is FQNEAQ in the germline V gene (reference sequence). CDR3 length: 15 residues. With V trimmed by 0 bases and J by 5 bases, 4 bases remained unmatched. The CDR3 DNA follows: TGTGCCAGCAGCTTAGCCATCGGGGGGAACAATGAGCAGTTCTTC. Protein product: CASSLAIGGNNEQFF.

This clonotype was seen ten or more times. V gene TRBV7-2 combines with J gene TRBJ2-5; 9 bases align to TRBD1. The trim removed 5 bases at V and 6 bases at J, leaving 10 bases unmatched. The CDR3 is made up of 15 amino acids. Germline loops: CDR1 SGHTA, CDR2 FQGNSA. The DNA for the CDR3 is TGTGCCAGCAGCCCGGGGCGGGACAGGGAGAAGACCCAGTACTTC. Encoded protein: CASSPGRDREKTQYF.

This clonotype was counted only a few times. The chain employs TRBV5-1 and TRBJ2-7; D is unresolved. The length of the CDR3 is 12 residues. V lost 3 bases and J lost 5, with 9 bases in between. Germline V gene sequence: CDR1 SGHRS, CDR2 YFSETQ. The CDR3 DNA is TGCGCCAGCAGCTACGCTGACGACGAGCAGTACTTC. The encoded protein is CASSYADDEQYF.

This clonotype was seen only once. V usage is TRBV3-1 and J usage is TRBJ1-2; D uncertain. Germline CDR1 LGHDT, CDR2 YNNKEL (reference sequence). The V and J ends lost 1 base and 6 bases respectively, with 9 bases between them. CDR3 length: 13 amino acids. CDR3 DNA: TGTGCCAGCAGCCAAGGACCGGGGAATGGCTACACCTTC. Protein sequence: CASSQGPGNGYTF.

This clonotype occurred a few times. This chain connects TRBV2 to TRBJ2-2; D unclear. The germline V gene encodes CDR1 SNHLY and CDR2 FYNNEI. The CDR3 totals 13 residues. V lost 7 bases and J 2 bases, leaving 8 bases between the germline ends. The CDR3 loop reads CASNLGNTGELFF. CDR3 nucleotides: TGTGCCAGCAATTTGGGTAACACCGGGGAGCTGTTTTTT. The full variable domain, in which reference TRBV2 and TRBJ2-2 provide the parts outside the CDR3, is EPEVTQTPSHQVTQMGQEVILRCVPISNHLYFYWYRQILGQKVEFLVSFYNNEISEKSEIFDDQFSVERPDGSNFTLKIRSTKLEDSAMYFCASNLGNTGELFFGEGSRLTVL.

This clonotype was detected a few times. V usage is TRBV5-1 and J usage is TRBJ2-5; D remains ambiguous. Looked up from germline, CDR1 is SGHRS and CDR2 is YFSETQ. The CDR3 covers 15 residues. V gave up 4 bases and J gave up 2 bases, with 15 bases separating them. The CDR3 protein is CASSPTLRNQETQYF. The CDR3 region has the DNA TGCGCCAGCAGCCCGACTTTGCGGAATCAAGAGACCCAGTACTTC.

This clonotype was found a few times. This chain links TRBV12-3 or TRBV12-4 with TRBJ2-5, with TRBD2 identical over 12 bases. The CDR3 runs 16 residues. V was clipped by 5 bases and J by 5 bases; unmatched bases: 9. The CDR3 nucleotides are TGTGCCAGCAGTCCTGGACTAGCGGGACGGACGGAGACCCAGTACTTC. This translates into CASSPGLAGRTETQYF.

This chain connects TRBV5-1 to TRBJ2-3, with D perhaps TRBD1 or TRBD2 (6 bases each). Trimming took off 6 bases at V and 11 bases at J, with 19 bases between the two ends. The CDR3 runs 13 residues. In germline, CDR1 is SGHRS, CDR2 YFSETQ. The CDR3 reads CASKWGAGRVQYF. In DNA form, the CDR3 reads TGCGCCAGCAAATGGGGGGCGGGACGGGTGCAGTATTTT.

The table lists this clonotype with a few counts. In nucleotides, the CDR3 is TGTGCCACCAGCAGGAGCAGGGGCAATGAGCAGTTCTTC. It yields the protein CATSRSRGNEQFF. The chain has TRBV15 and TRBJ2-1, with D perhaps matching TRBD1 (6 bases). Trimming shortened V by 3 bases and J by 6 bases, and 9 bases separated the two germline ends. Germline V gene data show CDR1 as LNHNV and CDR2 as YYDKDF (reference sequence). This CDR3 spans 13 amino acids.

The CDR3 sequence is CSVEDHWDRGFTEAFF. DNA for the CDR3: TGCAGCGTTGAAGATCACTGGGACAGGGGGTTCACTGAAGCTTTCTTT. V gene TRBV29-1 combines with J gene TRBJ1-1; 11 bases align to TRBD1. V was clipped by 0 bases and J by 4 bases; unmatched bases: 7. The CDR3 is made up of 16 amino acids. Looked up from germline, CDR1 is SQVTM and CDR2 is ANQGSEA.

V is TRBV2 and J is TRBJ2-1; TRBD1 matches 10 bases. The CDR3 has 15 amino acids. Germline V gives CDR1 SNHLY, CDR2 FYNNEI. V shed 6 bases, J shed 7 bases, and the junction held 9 bases outside the gene matches. The CDR3 DNA is TGTGCCAGCAGCGTTGACAGGGGGCTTGGAAATGAGCAGTTCTTC. Its translation: CASSVDRGLGNEQFF.

This chain joins TRBV3-2 and TRBJ2-6. TRBV3-2 is a documented pseudogene. CDR3 size: 18 residues. CDR3: CASSQIRRRHSGANVLTF. The CDR3 DNA sequence: TGTGCCAGCAGCCAAATTCGACGGAGACACTCTGGGGCCAACGTCCTGACTTTC.

V is TRBV5-1 and J is TRBJ2-5, with 7 bases matching TRBD1. CDR1 and CDR2 from the germline V gene are SGHRS and YFSETQ. CDR3 length: 17 residues. J was trimmed by 1 base and V by 3 bases; bases with no gene match: 12. CDR3 protein: CASSSRIGTAGQETQYF. DNA for the CDR3: TGCGCCAGCAGCTCACGCATAGGGACAGCCGGCCAAGAGACCCAGTACTTC.

V gene TRBV2 combines with J gene TRBJ2-6, with TRBD1 as a possible D gene (6 bases). V was clipped by 7 bases and J by 0 bases, with 10 bases between them. The CDR3 loop spans 15 amino acids. Germline assignment: CDR1 SNHLY and CDR2 FYNNEI. CDR3 in DNA: TGTGCCAGCAAGGACAGCTTCTCTGGGGCCAACGTCCTGACTTTC. This codes for CASKDSFSGANVLTF.

V usage is TRBV19 and J usage is TRBJ1-2, with D perhaps TRBD1 (6 bases). There are 14 residues in the CDR3. V dropped 4 bases and J dropped 8 bases, with 17 bases sitting between them. Per the germline V gene, CDR1 is LNHDA and CDR2 is SQIVND (reference sequence). The DNA for the CDR3 is TGTGCCAGTAGTAGATCCGGGACAACGAAGGGCTACACCTTC. Translated, it gives CASSRSGTTKGYTF.

This clonotype came up a few times. The V and J genes are TRBV7-9 and TRBJ2-7, with a weak D call TRBD1 (5 bases). CDR1 is SEHNR, CDR2 FQNEAQ, per germline (reference sequence). Trimming cost V 5 bases and J 6 bases, with 11 bases left between them. The CDR3 spans 12 residues. CDR3 sequence: CASSQSGIEQYF. The CDR3 DNA is TGTGCCAGCAGCCAATCAGGGATCGAGCAGTACTTC.

On this clonotype itself: The missing conserved phenylalanine or tryptophan at the end of this CDR3 makes a read error likely. This chain joins TRBV5-1 and TRBJ1-2; unclear D gene. CDR1 and CDR2 (germline): SGHRS, YFSETQ. With 0 bases removed from V and 10 bases from J, the gap between germline ends came to 13 bases. This CDR3 has 13 residues. Here the CDR3 reads CASSLDASRDYTV. The CDR3 region has the DNA TGCGCCAGCAGCTTGGATGCCAGTCGCGACTACACCGTC.